This T cell receptor (beta chain) derives from a study of beta chain features in type 1 diabetes. Sequenced material consisted of expressed TCRB transcripts (all of the isolated RNA was reverse transcribed). Using immunoSEQ multiplex PCR, the repertoire was profiled, and TCRdb retains in-frame clones only, with some absent. Of 360,000 or so clones detected, about 19% appear once; the ten largest clones hold approximately 0.046%. Germline CDR1 LNHDA, CDR2 SQIVND (reference sequence). V lost 4 bases, J lost 4 bases, and 11 bases lay in between. The CDR3 extends over 14 amino acids. Sequenced material: naive CD4+ T cells from blood. V and J are TRBV19 and TRBJ2-1; D perhaps matches TRBD2 (6 bases). The clonotype comes from a woman between 18 and 29 years old in good health. For the CDR3, the DNA is TGTGCCAGTAGTACCGGGGGATTATACAATGAGCAGTTCTTC. Its protein product is CASSTGGLYNEQFF.